This record concerns one T cell receptor (beta chain) sequence. Its specificity is not known. The authors prepared the TCRbeta library with unique molecular identifiers. TCRdb reprocessed the PCR reads with MiXCR, giving one entry per CDR3 protein. The repertoire holds around 420,000 distinct CDR3 sequences, roughly 16% seen once, with 29% in the top ten. This specimen belongs to a study of T-cell reconstitution after alpha-beta-depleted transplantation in children. Notes on the study in general: One year after transplant, T-cell counts and diversity came mostly from newly produced T cells.

The sequence was collected from a boy under three years old who had a stem cell transplant for Wiskott-Aldrich syndrome, so the T cells may come from the graft donor. Specimen: PBMCs, mostly from graft donor cells, collected 360 days after TCRalphabeta/CD19-depleted stem cell transplant.

CDR3 sequence reads: CASSTGGWTFF. Here the CDR3 DNA reads TGTGCCAGCAGTACGGGGGGTTGGACTTTCTTT. The chain has TRBV6-2 or TRBV6-3 and TRBJ1-1; possibly TRBD1 for D (5 bases). This CDR3 has 11 amino acids. V was pared by 5 bases and J by 12 bases, with 13 bases between. In germline, CDR1 is MNHEY, CDR2 SVGEGT.